These 20 T cell receptor beta chains were sequenced from one sample in a study of T cells after somatic rescue of genetic block. Libraries were prepared by immunoSEQ multiplex PCR; TCRdb keeps only in-frame clonotypes and omits some of them. The sample lists under 150,000 clones, around nine tenths occurring once. The sample taken for sequencing was peripheral blood mononuclear cells (PBMCs). These receptors came from a woman aged 18 to 35.

This sequence joins TRBV6-6 and TRBJ2-4; D unresolved. CDR3 length: 12 amino acids. Per germline, CDR1 MNHNY and CDR2 SVGAGI (reference sequence). Trimming cost V 4 bases and J 3 bases, with 4 bases left between them. The CDR3 coding sequence is TGTGCCAGCAGTTTTGTCAAAAACATTCAGTACTTC. Translating it yields CASSFVKNIQYF.

In this sample, this clone turned up once. This chain joins TRBV14 and TRBJ1-1; no clear D gene. The ends were cut back, 5 bases at V and 4 bases at J, with 20 bases in the middle. This CDR3 has 16 residues. The germline CDR1 and CDR2 sequences are SGHDN and FVKESK. CDR3 loop: CASSSSRVLFGTEAFF. CDR3 in DNA: TGTGCCAGCAGCTCCAGCCGGGTTTTGTTCGGCACTGAAGCTTTCTTT.

The rearrangement links TRBV9 to TRBJ1-2; a possible D gene is TRBD1 (5 bases). CDR3 length: 14 residues. V gave up 4 bases and J gave up 6 bases, with 16 bases separating them. Germline V gene lookup returns CDR1 SGDLS and CDR2 YYNGEE. CDR3 protein: CASSSRARDDGYTF. The CDR3 DNA is TGTGCCAGCAGCTCCAGGGCGAGGGACGATGGCTACACCTTC. The full variable domain, rest sourced from reference TRBV9 and TRBJ1-2, is DSGVTQTPKHLITATGQRVTLRCSPRSGDLSVYWYQQSLDQGLQFLIQYYNGEERAKGNILERFSAQQFPDLHSELNLSSLELGDSALYFCASSSRARDDGYTFGSGTRLTVV.

The CDR3 loop reads CASSTWDSFPRLANEKLFF. In DNA form, the CDR3 reads TGTGCCAGTAGTACCTGGGACAGTTTTCCTCGTTTGGCTAATGAAAAACTGTTTTTT. This chain joins TRBV19 and TRBJ1-4, with TRBD1 identical over 7 bases. Germline values: CDR1 LNHDA, CDR2 SQIVND (reference sequence). Losses at the gene ends were 4 bases for V and 3 bases for J; bases not matched to a gene: 17. CDR3 size: 19 residues.

In its sample, this clone was seen once. The chain recombines TRBV4-3 with TRBJ2-7; 10 bases map to TRBD1. The V segment lost 1 base and the J segment 4 bases; nucleotides outside the gene matches: 4. This CDR3 contains 15 residues. Germline CDR1 and CDR2: LGHNA and YSLEER. This CDR3 is CASSQGDRGAYEQYF. CDR3 sequence (DNA): TGCGCCAGCAGCCAAGGGGACAGGGGCGCTTACGAGCAGTACTTC.

The chain is built from TRBV2 and TRBJ2-1; D gene ambiguous. The CDR3 runs 15 residues. Per germline, CDR1 SNHLY and CDR2 FYNNEI. V was clipped by 1 base and J by 8 bases, with 15 bases between them. As DNA, the CDR3 is TGTGCCAGCAGTGAAGGAGGCTGGGCCTCCGATGAGCAGTTCTTC. Its protein is CASSEGGWASDEQFF.

The rearrangement uses TRBV28 and TRBJ1-2; 7 bases line up with TRBD1. The CDR3 has 14 residues. CDR1 is MDHEN and CDR2 is SYDVKM in the germline V gene. Unmatched junction bases numbered 6, after V lost 6 bases and J lost 2 bases. The CDR3 coding sequence is TGTGCCAGCAGAACAAACAGGGGAAACTATGGCTACACCTTC. It encodes CASRTNRGNYGYTF.

The chain joins TRBV19 to TRBJ1-1; 7 positions agree with TRBD1. CDR3 length: 14 amino acids. The germline gives CDR1 LNHDA, CDR2 SQIVND (reference sequence). Germline trimming cut 5 bases from V and 4 bases from J; bases unmatched to any gene: 7. The CDR3 coding sequence is TGTGCCAGTAGTGTAAACAGGGGAGGCACTGAAGCTTTCTTT. This codes for CASSVNRGGTEAFF.

V is TRBV7-2 and J is TRBJ2-7, with 8 bases fitting TRBD1. Looked up from germline, CDR1 is SGHTA and CDR2 is FQGNSA. V shed 0 bases and J 1 base; nucleotides not matched to a gene: 8. CDR3 size: 17 residues. The CDR3 sequence is CASSLARSRTGSYEQYF. The DNA for the CDR3 is TGTGCCAGCAGCTTAGCGAGGAGTAGGACAGGGTCCTACGAGCAGTACTTC.

The chain couples TRBV5-6 to TRBJ2-1; perhaps TRBD2 as D (7 bases). This CDR3 spans 15 amino acids. V was cut by 0 bases and J by 5 bases, with 12 bases left in between. Germline V gene sequence: CDR1 SGHDT, CDR2 YYEEEE. The CDR3: CASSLVGGRDNEQFF. The CDR3 nucleotides read TGTGCCAGCAGCTTGGTCGGGGGGCGAGACAATGAGCAGTTCTTC.

V is TRBV5-1 and J is TRBJ2-2; 7 nucleotides match TRBD1. Germline CDR1 SGHRS, CDR2 YFSETQ. The CDR3 contains 15 residues. Trimming took 1 base from V and 3 from J; bases not matched to a gene: 3. The CDR3 DNA reads TGCGCCAGCAGCTTGCAGACAGGGCACACCGGGGAGCTGTTTTTT. Protein: CASSLQTGHTGELFF.

The chain recombines TRBV5-1 with TRBJ2-3; D not resolved. CDR3 length: 14 residues. The V end was cut by 0 bases, the J end by 4 bases, with 9 bases between. Germline values: CDR1 SGHRS, CDR2 YFSETQ. CDR3 sequence (DNA): TGCGCCAGCAGCTTGGCCTGGAGCTCAGATACGCAGTATTTT. Amino acids: CASSLAWSSDTQYF.

The V call is TRBV9, the J call TRBJ2-3; D not resolved. The CDR3 length is 12 residues. With 3 bases removed from V and 2 bases from J, the gap between germline ends came to 4 bases. CDR1 and CDR2 from the germline V gene are SGDLS and YYNGEE. CDR3 residues: CASSDITDTQYF. In DNA form, the CDR3 reads TGTGCCAGCAGCGATATCACAGATACGCAGTATTTT. The whole variable domain, remainder taken from reference TRBV9 and TRBJ2-3, is DSGVTQTPKHLITATGQRVTLRCSPRSGDLSVYWYQQSLDQGLQFLIQYYNGEERAKGNILERFSAQQFPDLHSELNLSSLELGDSALYFCASSDITDTQYFGPGTRLTVL.

The chain is built from TRBV27 and TRBJ2-3; TRBD2 aligns across 9 bases. Germline V gene sequence: CDR1 MNHEY, CDR2 SMNVEV (reference sequence). Unmatched junction bases numbered 11, after V lost 3 bases and J lost 4 bases. This CDR3 region has 17 residues. The CDR3 loop reads CASSLLTGTSKADTQYF. CDR3 DNA: TGTGCCAGCAGTTTGCTCACCGGGACTAGCAAGGCAGATACGCAGTATTTT.

J is TRBJ1-1 and V is TRBV12-5; TRBD1 agrees at 9 bases. The J segment lost 1 base and the V segment lost 4 bases, leaving 4 bases of the junction unmatched. The CDR3 is made up of 15 amino acids. The V gene's germline CDR1 is LGHNT and CDR2 FRNRAP. The CDR3 is CASGWGGQGNTEAFF. The CDR3 DNA reads TGTGCTAGTGGTTGGGGGGGACAGGGGAACACTGAAGCTTTCTTT. The full variable domain, rest sourced from reference TRBV12-5 and TRBJ1-1, is DARVTQTPRHKVTEMGQEVTMRCQPILGHNTVFWYRQTMMQGLELLAYFRNRAPLDDSGMPKDRFSAEMPDATLATLKIQPSEPRDSAVYFCASGWGGQGNTEAFFGQGTRLTVV.

The V call is TRBV11-2, the J call TRBJ1-1, with 9 bases fitting TRBD1. This CDR3 contains 15 residues. Losses at the gene ends were 5 bases for V and 2 bases for J; bases not matched to a gene: 6. The germline CDR1 and CDR2 sequences are SGHAT and FQNNGV. CDR3 protein: CASSPQGAVNTEAFF. CDR3 bases: TGTGCCAGCAGCCCACAGGGGGCGGTTAACACTGAAGCTTTCTTT. Combining the CDR3 with reference TRBV11-2 and TRBJ1-1 gives the whole variable domain EAGVAQSPRYKIIEKRQSVAFWCNPISGHATLYWYQQILGQGPKLLIQFQNNGVVDDSQLPKDRFSAERLKGVDSTLKIQPAKLEDSAVYLCASSPQGAVNTEAFFGQGTRLTVV.

This clone came up once. The rearrangement joins TRBV29-1 to TRBJ1-1; D remains unclear. Germline values: CDR1 SQVTM, CDR2 ANQGSEA. Trimming cost V 7 bases and J 1 base, with 13 bases left between them. CDR3 length equals 13 residues. CDR3 DNA: TGCAGCGCAATAGGGTTTGGGAACACTGAAGCTTTCTTT. Encoded protein: CSAIGFGNTEAFF.

The chain joins TRBV5-6 to TRBJ1-4; D possibly corresponds to TRBD1 (5 bases). The CDR3 totals 15 residues. Per the germline V gene, CDR1 is SGHDT and CDR2 is YYEEEE. V was clipped by 0 bases and J by 7 bases, with 13 bases between them. Written as DNA, the CDR3 is TGTGCCAGCAGCTTGGCCGGGGCAGCCGGTGAAAAACTGTTTTTT. It encodes CASSLAGAAGEKLFF.

A single count supports this clone. This chain links TRBV19 with TRBJ1-2; unclear D gene. Trimming shortened V by 4 bases and J by 8 bases, and 17 bases separated the two germline ends. There are 14 residues in the CDR3. CDR1 and CDR2 (germline): LNHDA, SQIVND (reference sequence). CDR3 DNA: TGTGCCAGTAGTACCTGGCCCGGTAACGGCGGCTACACCTTC. This translates into CASSTWPGNGGYTF.

The CDR3: CASSPGRGLGEQYF. For the CDR3, the DNA is TGTGCCAGCAGCCCGGGACGGGGACTAGGGGAGCAGTACTTC. The chain employs TRBV5-5 and TRBJ2-7; TRBD2 matches 8 bases. The CDR3 totals 14 residues. The V gene end was trimmed by 4 bases and the J gene end by 7 bases; junction bases not matched to a gene: 10. The germline V gene has CDR1 SGHKS and CDR2 YYEKEE (reference sequence).